The sequence of this T cell receptor (beta chain) was determined in a study of T cells in Graves' hyperthyroidism and ophthalmopathy. CDR1 and CDR2 from the germline V gene are MDHEN and SYDVKM. This CDR3 comprises 15 residues. J was trimmed by 7 bases and V by 6 bases; bases with no gene match: 9. This clonotype was detected many times. The investigators amplified TCR beta CDR3 regions from RNA transcripts. During a first-round RT-PCR of the TCR CDR3, the HTBI primer set was used. Via MiXCR, TCRdb re-called the multiplex PCR reads, giving one row per CDR3 protein. Counted here are some 400,000 distinct CDR3 sequences, about a fifth occurring once; the ten biggest clones make up 3% to 4%.

The TCR was taken from a woman aged 18 to 35 with Graves' hyperthyroidism. Material: blood. The V call is TRBV28, the J call TRBJ1-2; 12 nucleotides align to TRBD1. CDR3 bases: TGTGCCAGCAGCCCGGGACAGGGGGCTTTTTTTGGCTACACCTTC. Translating it yields CASSPGQGAFFGYTF.